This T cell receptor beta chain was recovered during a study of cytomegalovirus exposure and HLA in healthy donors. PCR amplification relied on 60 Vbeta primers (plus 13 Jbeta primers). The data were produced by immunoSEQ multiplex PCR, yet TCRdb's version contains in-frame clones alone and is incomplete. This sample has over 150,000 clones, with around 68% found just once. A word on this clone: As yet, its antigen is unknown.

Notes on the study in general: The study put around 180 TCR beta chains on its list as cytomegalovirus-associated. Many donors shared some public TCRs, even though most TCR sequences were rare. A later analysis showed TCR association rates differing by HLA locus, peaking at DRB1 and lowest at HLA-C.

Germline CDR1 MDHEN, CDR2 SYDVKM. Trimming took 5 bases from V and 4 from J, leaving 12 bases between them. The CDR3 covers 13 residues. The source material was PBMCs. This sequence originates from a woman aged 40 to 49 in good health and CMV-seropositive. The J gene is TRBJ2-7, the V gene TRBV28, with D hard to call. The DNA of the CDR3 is TGTGCCAGCAGTAAACGTCCCACTTACGAGCAGTACTTC. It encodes CASSKRPTYEQYF.